The clone carrying this TCR beta chain was observed a handful of times. In the authors' methods: Cell counts per sample came from amplifying reference gene primers. The assay was immunoSEQ multiplex PCR, and TCRdb's table has in-frame clones only and misses some. V and J calls and clone size come straight from that table; D and trimming were deduced from the DNA. The sample includes some 270,000 clones, around 86% of them seen just once. This specimen comes from a study of blood T cell repertoires in COVID-19. Study details: COVID-19 samples, acute and convalescent, were from the United States, Italy and Spain.

One Seattle source followed patients from active infection through their disease course. This CDR3 comprises 16 residues. Trimming cost V 1 base and J 3 bases; bases outside gene matches: 6. CDR1 SGHVS and CDR2 FQNEAQ come from the germline V gene. This TCR was recovered from a woman of 80 years or more with COVID-19, enrolled during active disease. Source material: peripheral blood. The V and J genes are TRBV7-8 and TRBJ2-1; 7 bases agree with TRBD2. This chain's CDR3 is CASSLGFAGDYNEQFF. Written as DNA, the CDR3 is TGTGCCAGCAGCTTAGGATTTGCGGGGGACTACAATGAGCAGTTCTTC. Full variable domain (outside the CDR3, taken from reference TRBV7-8 and TRBJ2-1): GAGVSQSPRYKVAKRGQDVALRCDPISGHVSLFWYQQALGQGPEFLTYFQNEAQLDKSGLPSDRFFAERPEGSVSTLKIQRTQQEDSAVYLCASSLGFAGDYNEQFFGPGTRLTVL.